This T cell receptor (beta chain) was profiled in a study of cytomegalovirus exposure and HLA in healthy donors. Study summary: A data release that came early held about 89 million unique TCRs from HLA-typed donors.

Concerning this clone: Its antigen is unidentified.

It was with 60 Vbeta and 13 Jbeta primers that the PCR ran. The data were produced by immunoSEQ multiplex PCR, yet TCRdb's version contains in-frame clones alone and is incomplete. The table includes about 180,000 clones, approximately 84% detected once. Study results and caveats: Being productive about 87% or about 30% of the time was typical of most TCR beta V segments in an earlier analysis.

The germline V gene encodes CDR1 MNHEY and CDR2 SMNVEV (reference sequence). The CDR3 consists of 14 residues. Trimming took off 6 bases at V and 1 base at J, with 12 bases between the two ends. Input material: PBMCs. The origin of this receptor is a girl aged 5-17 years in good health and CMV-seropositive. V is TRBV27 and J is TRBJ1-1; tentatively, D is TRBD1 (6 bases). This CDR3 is CASSRGTTNTEAFF. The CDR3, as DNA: TGTGCCAGCAGCCGAGGGACAACGAACACTGAAGCTTTCTTT.